Listed here is a single T cell receptor beta chain. There is no known antigen for this receptor. Within one base of it there is no much larger clone, and no base qualities were kept. The data originate from a study of T cell responses to AZD1222 COVID-19 vaccine (TCRdb year 2021). General notes on the study: Because spike-specific TCR depth and breadth did not differ between the two schedules, AZD1222 recipients who got a second dose at roughly 4 weeks were pooled with those who got a second dose at roughly 12 weeks. Enrollment into the trials was organized by age into subgroups of 18-55, 56-69 and 70-plus years, and those subgroups contained roughly 140, 27 and 60 TCR-sequenced participants, respectively. TCR sequencing was performed for fewer than 250 trial participants, of whom some 200 were given two doses of AZD1222 and some 26 were given two doses of MenACWY control vaccine. What the study reported, not specific to this receptor: Participants were mostly white British, with more females than males. The authors suggested clonal diversity may have been underestimated. Because no samples from the day 14 peak response were available, repertoires could be characterized only after the peak T cell response. The vaccine-associated CD4 TCRs covered the entire spike protein, and the dominant responses fell in regions 160-218 and 743-854. Conclusions about previously exposed vaccinees were limited because only six or seven AZD1222 recipients were SARS-CoV-2 seropositive at baseline. Reportedly, close to half of the unique spike-specific TCRs recognized epitopes lying outside the regions that are mutated in the B.1.351 and B.1.1.7 variants. In the small 56-69-year group, the increase in depth fell short of significance, most likely because of low power. Spike-specific TCR breadth and depth rose significantly after two AZD1222 doses compared with day 0 and with MenACWY recipients.

The time point label corresponds to: baseline before first vaccination. Vaccinee samples were obtained from the UK trials COV001 and COV002, which included a single-blind randomized controlled phase 2/3 trial of AZD1222 (ChAdOx1 nCoV-19) in healthy adults. For TCRbeta chain sequencing, PBMC samples were collected from trial participants at day 0 and at day 28 after the second dose. The CDR3 regions of human TCRbeta chains were analyzed by immunosequencing. The published analysis was carried out like this. TCRs in the repertoires were compared against a reference library of SARS-CoV-2-specific TCRs that had been generated with the MIRA antigen-specificity platform. Breadth meant the fraction of unique TCRs that were SARS-CoV-2-associated, whereas depth meant the fraction of total T cells that were SARS-CoV-2-associated. Each spike-specific TCR was assigned to its reactive spike region and to a CD4 or CD8 class using the MIRA data. Log10-transformed breadth and depth values were compared by one-way ANOVA with Sidak's multiple comparisons tests. What TCRdb holds here is the immuneACCESS table cut down to in-frame rearrangements. Part of the clones is not present; checked against another copy, under half of the missing clones reflect an unresolved V gene, and the others are unexplained. V, J and clone size are taken as reported in that table, and D and trimming were inferred from the DNA itself. For this sample the table gives 150,000 to 200,000 clones, of which roughly 87% were detected only once. Together, the top ten hold 2% to 3% of the sample.

The CDR3 numbers 13 residues from cysteine through phenylalanine. The entry retains the CDR3 DNA only, 39 bases that are in frame from base 1. The germline V gene encodes CDR1 MNHEY and CDR2 SMNVEV (reference sequence). The junction shows trimming of 6 bases on V and 6 bases on J, and the gene matches do not reach 4 bases of it. This chain joins TRBV27 to TRBJ1-5; 8 nucleotides in the junction match TRBD1. The specimen was peripheral blood, collected on day 0 of AZD1222 vaccination. This clonotype was sampled from an adult in good health. The CDR3: CASSQGASQPQHF. The sequenced DNA is TGTGCCAGCAGCCAGGGGGCGTCTCAGCCCCAGCATTTT.